This T cell receptor (beta chain) is drawn from a study of blood T cell repertoires in COVID-19. Germline V CDR1 and CDR2: MNHNS, SASEGT. With V trimmed by 3 bases and J by 10 bases, 11 bases remained unmatched. The CDR3 has 15 amino acids. In the original analysis: It was from reference gene primer amplification that nucleated cell counts were estimated. Sequencing used immunoSEQ multiplex PCR; TCRdb keeps in-frame clones, though not all of them. V and J calls and clone size follow that table, whereas D and trimming were derived from the DNA. The table shows hundreds of thousands of clones, with roughly 90% occurring only once. Participant-given clinical history determined each cohort assignment.

The clonotype was recovered from a woman aged 25-40 years who had recovered from COVID-19. V is TRBV6-1 and J is TRBJ2-1; 8 nucleotides align to TRBD1. The sample was PBMCs or T cells enriched from blood (not recorded which). The CDR3 spells CASSERTGLTPEQFF. The CDR3 DNA sequence: TGTGCCAGCAGTGAGCGGACAGGGCTTACCCCCGAGCAGTTCTTC.